One and the same sample provided the 2 T cell receptor beta chains below, sequenced in a study of tumor-infiltrating lymphocytes in localized non-small cell lung cancer. The method was immunoSEQ multiplex PCR; TCRdb's version includes in-frame clones alone and lacks a portion of them. The top ten hold approximately 12% of the sample, which has 10,000 to 15,000 clones, nearly 85% seen once. The sequenced sample consisted of uninvolved lung tissue not adjacent to the tumor. These receptors all stem from a human donor with non-small cell lung cancer.

V usage is TRBV27 and J usage is TRBJ2-6; 8 nucleotides match TRBD1. The V gene end was trimmed by 5 bases and the J gene end by 4 bases; junction bases not matched to a gene: 13. The germline V gene has CDR1 MNHEY and CDR2 SMNVEV (reference sequence). This CDR3 is 18 amino acids long. CDR3 nucleotide sequence: TGTGCCAGCAGTCCTCGACAGGGGCTAGGTACCGGGGCCAACGTCCTGACTTTC. This sequence encodes CASSPRQGLGTGANVLTF.

The chain carries TRBV5-1 and TRBJ2-1; weak D call: TRBD2 (6 bases). Germline CDR1 and CDR2: SGHRS and YFSETQ. Trimming took 3 bases from V and 8 from J, leaving 12 bases between them. CDR3 length: 13 amino acids. The CDR3 sequence: CASSSRLEDEQFF. Here the CDR3 DNA reads TGCGCCAGCAGCTCCCGACTAGAGGATGAGCAGTTCTTC.